This T cell receptor (beta chain) was recovered during a study of CD8 T cells in ankylosing spondylitis (dated by TCRdb to the late 2010s). Some background on the complete study: The study set out to find disease-linked TCR variants by profiling T cell receptor beta repertoires in ankylosing spondylitis patients and healthy donors. In total, the full study cohort was made up of over a hundred healthy donors and approximately 24 ankylosing spondylitis patients. Peripheral blood was sampled, and synovial fluid was additionally collected from ankylosing spondylitis patients. What the research found in general, with its limitations: The disease-linked clones showed a CD8+ phenotype and occurred at relatively low frequencies in peripheral blood. Blood from ankylosing spondylitis patients appeared to be characterized by a TCR beta motif made up of several highly homologous amino acid variants. Some motif variants were previously reported in synovial fluid and blood of reactive arthritis patients, suggesting common disease-initiation mechanisms. The disease-linked clones were reported to be significantly enriched in matched synovial fluid samples from ankylosing spondylitis patients.

For CDR1 and CDR2, the germline V gene lists SNHLY and FYNNEI. The CDR3 holds 17 amino acids from the cysteine to the phenylalanine. The retained sequence is limited to the CDR3, 51 bases, with the frame set at the first base. The germline ends are 29 bases apart after V is trimmed by 8 bases and J by 9 bases. A word on this clonotype: Its antigen is not yet known. No qualities accompany the bases; no much larger clone lies one base away.

Sequenced on an Illumina HiSeq 2500. Quantitative 5'-RACE with molecular barcodes was used to prepare TCR beta libraries. In the authors' own workflow: A new computational method based on a probabilistic model of VDJ rearrangement was used to identify disease-linked TCR variants. In-frame beta chains were kept once TCRdb had trimmed the public reads at Q25 with fastp and called clones with MiXCR. A single entry per CDR3 protein holds the most common genes and DNA from its merged rows. These V and J calls are TCRdb output, not the study's own analysis. Present in this sample are around 150,000 distinct CDR3 sequences, about an eighth of which were seen just once. The ten largest clonotypes hold around 4.3% of the sample.

The sequence joins TRBV2 to TRBJ2-1; TRBD1 is a weak D gene call, 6 bases matching. This TCR was sampled from a female donor with ankylosing spondylitis or in good health (not recorded which). Sequencing input: blood, either unsorted or a sorted T cell fraction (not recorded which). Read as DNA, the sequence is TGTGCCAGCCCCCCAGGTAGGACAGTCAGTGGGAGAAGTGAGCAGTTCTTC. Translated, this is CASPPGRTVSGRSEQFF.